The 4 T cell receptor beta chains below come from one sample, sequenced in a study of T cells after posttransplantation cyclophosphamide. Produced via immunoSEQ multiplex PCR; TCRdb's table is partial and in-frame only. The sample has about 9,600 clones, 70% to 90% seen once. Control samples came 1 year after myeloablative marrow transplants with methotrexate plus calcineurin inhibitor. The sample consisted of PBMCs, taken after an allogeneic stem cell transplant with a calcineurin inhibitor and methotrexate. These receptors originate from a male patient aged 25-45 years who received an allogeneic stem cell transplant from an unrelated donor, was CMV-positive, and had no GVHD. Some T cells may be supplied by the graft donor.

This clone was observed a few times. The chain combines TRBV4-1 with TRBJ2-7; 9 positions match TRBD2. Germline V gene data show CDR1 as MGHRA and CDR2 as YSYEKL. The CDR3 loop spans 17 amino acids. The V gene end was trimmed by 0 bases and the J gene end by 2 bases; junction bases not matched to a gene: 8. The CDR3 region has the DNA TGCGCCAGCAGCCAAGAGGGTGTGACTAGCGGAGCCTACGAGCAGTACTTC. Translation gives CASSQEGVTSGAYEQYF.

This sequence joins TRBV27 and TRBJ2-5, with 8 bases fitting TRBD2. There are 16 residues in the CDR3. Germline CDR1 MNHEY, CDR2 SMNVEV (reference sequence). The V segment lost 5 bases and the J segment 5 bases; nucleotides outside the gene matches: 13. For the CDR3, the DNA is TGTGCCAGCAGTGCACCAGCGGGAGCGCCTCGGGAGACCCAGTACTTC. Protein sequence: CASSAPAGAPRETQYF.

The chain joins TRBV10-2 to TRBJ2-7, with D unresolved. Germline V gene lookup returns CDR1 WSHSY and CDR2 SAAADI. V lost 3 bases to trimming and J lost 2 bases, with 8 bases between them. CDR3 size: 13 residues. The DNA for the CDR3 is TGCGCCAGCAGTGAAATTACTCCCTACGAGCAGTACTTC. Translated, it gives CASSEITPYEQYF.

V is TRBV28 and J is TRBJ1-4; D may be TRBD1 (5 bases). Trimming removed 6 bases from V and 2 bases from J, with 10 bases in between. The CDR3 has 14 residues. The germline V gene has CDR1 MDHEN and CDR2 SYDVKM. The CDR3 spells CASSPPGTNEKLFF. The CDR3 DNA reads TGTGCCAGCAGCCCCCCAGGGACTAATGAAAAACTGTTTTTT.